This TCR beta chain was recorded in a study of T cell changes during pregnancy in multiple sclerosis. This CDR3 has 12 amino acids. The V gene's germline CDR1 is SGHTA and CDR2 FQGNSA. V lost 0 bases to trimming and J lost 6 bases, with 4 bases between them. Profiled with immunoSEQ multiplex PCR; TCRdb holds only in-frame clones, not every one. The table has 60,000 to 85,000 clones, approximately 90% seen once. The clonotype was recovered from a female donor with multiple sclerosis, enrolled in a pregnancy study. The chain has TRBV7-2 and TRBJ2-3; no reliable D call. The input for sequencing was peripheral blood, taken in the second trimester of pregnancy. The CDR3 DNA sequence: TGTGCCAGCAGCTTAGCCGTCGATACGCAGTATTTT. Translating it yields CASSLAVDTQYF.